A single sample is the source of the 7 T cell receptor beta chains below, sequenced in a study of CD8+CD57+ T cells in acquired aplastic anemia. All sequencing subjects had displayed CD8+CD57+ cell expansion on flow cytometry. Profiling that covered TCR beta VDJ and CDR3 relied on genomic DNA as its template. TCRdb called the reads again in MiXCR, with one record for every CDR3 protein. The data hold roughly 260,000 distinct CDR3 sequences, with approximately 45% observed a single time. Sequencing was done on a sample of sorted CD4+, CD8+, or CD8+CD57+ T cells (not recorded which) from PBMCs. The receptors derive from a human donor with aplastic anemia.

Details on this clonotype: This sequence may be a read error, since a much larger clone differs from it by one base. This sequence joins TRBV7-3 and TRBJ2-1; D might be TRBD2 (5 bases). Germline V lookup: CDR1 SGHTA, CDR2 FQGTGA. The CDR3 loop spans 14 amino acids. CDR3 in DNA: TGCGCCAGCGGCCAAAGGGTCGAATACAATGAGCAGTTCTTC. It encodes CASGQRVEYNEQFF.

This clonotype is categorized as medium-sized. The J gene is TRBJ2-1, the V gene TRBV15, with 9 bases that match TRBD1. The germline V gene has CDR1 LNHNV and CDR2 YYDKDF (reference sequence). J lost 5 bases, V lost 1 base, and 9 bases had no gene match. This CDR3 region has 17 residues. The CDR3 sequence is CATSRVARTGVDNEQFF. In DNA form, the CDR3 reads TGTGCCACCAGCAGAGTTGCGAGGACAGGGGTGGACAATGAGCAGTTCTTC.

The CDR3 DNA follows: TGCAGTGCTAGAGACACCTTCAACCGGGACACATATTGGGACTATGGCTACACCTTC. Protein product: CSARDTFNRDTYWDYGYTF. This rearrangement joins TRBV20-1 to TRBJ1-2; weak D call: TRBD1 (6 bases). Per the germline V gene, CDR1 is DFQATT and CDR2 is SNEGSKA (reference sequence). Trimming removed 0 bases from V and 3 bases from J, with 26 bases in between. CDR3 length: 19 amino acids.

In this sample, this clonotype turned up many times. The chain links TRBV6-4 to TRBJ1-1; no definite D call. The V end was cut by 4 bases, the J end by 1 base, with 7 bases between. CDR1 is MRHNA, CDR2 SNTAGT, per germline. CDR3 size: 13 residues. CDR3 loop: CASSVSENTEAFF. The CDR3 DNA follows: TGTGCCAGCAGTGTTTCCGAGAACACTGAAGCTTTCTTT.

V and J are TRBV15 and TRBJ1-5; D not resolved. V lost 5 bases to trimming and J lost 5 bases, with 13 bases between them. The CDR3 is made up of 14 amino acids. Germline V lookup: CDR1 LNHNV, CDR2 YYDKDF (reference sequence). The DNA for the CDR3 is TGTGCCACCAGCTCTCAATCTCTGGATCAGCCCCAGCATTTT. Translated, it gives CATSSQSLDQPQHF. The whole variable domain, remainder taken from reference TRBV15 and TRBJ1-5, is DAMVIQNPRYQVTQFGKPVTLSCSQTLNHNVMYWYQQKSSQAPKLLFHYYDKDFNNEADTPDNFQSRRPNTSFCFLDIRSPGLGDTAMYLCATSSQSLDQPQHFGDGTRLSIL.

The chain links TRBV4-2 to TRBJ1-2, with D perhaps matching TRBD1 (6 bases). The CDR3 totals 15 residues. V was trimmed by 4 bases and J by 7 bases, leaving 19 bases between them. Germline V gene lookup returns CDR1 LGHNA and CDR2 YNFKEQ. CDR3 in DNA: TGTGCCAGCAGCCTAGAGGAAGGGGGATCGGTTGGCTACACCTTC. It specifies CASSLEEGGSVGYTF.

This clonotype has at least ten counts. CDR3 sequence reads: CASSHHGHEQYF. The CDR3 region has the DNA TGTGCCAGCAGCCATCATGGCCACGAGCAGTACTTC. J is TRBJ2-7 and V is TRBV3-2. TRBV3-2 is described as a pseudogene. This CDR3 contains 12 residues.